Following are 21 T cell receptor beta chains from one sample sequenced in a study of long-term antiretroviral therapy in people with HIV (dated by TCRdb to between 2021 and 2024). The immunoSEQ hsTCRB v3.0 assay was used at survey level resolution to sequence the TRB variable region. Held by TCRdb, this immuneACCESS table contains in-frame sequences only and omits some clones. Under half of the omission traces to an unresolved V gene where checked; the cause of the rest is unknown. A total of tens of thousands of clones appear in this sample, less than 85% of them only once. Roughly 18% of the sample rests with the top ten. This material consisted of unsorted PBMCs, taken 0.5 years before starting antiretroviral therapy. Source of these receptors: a man aged 40-50 years with HIV.

The chain recombines TRBV6-4 with TRBJ2-3; D might be TRBD2 (5 bases). V lost 0 bases and J 0 bases, leaving 10 bases between the germline ends. Germline values: CDR1 MRHNA, CDR2 SNTAGT. The CDR3 covers 16 residues. CDR3 protein: CASSDSWGASTDTQYF. In DNA form, the CDR3 reads TGTGCCAGCAGTGACTCGTGGGGAGCAAGCACAGATACGCAGTATTTT.

This chain connects TRBV10-3 to TRBJ1-2; possible D gene TRBD1, 5 bases. This CDR3 is 14 amino acids long. Germline V CDR1 and CDR2: ENHRY, SYGVKD. V lost 5 bases, J lost 4 bases, and 14 bases lay in between. The CDR3: CAISLSSRVYGYTF. CDR3 nucleotide sequence: TGTGCCATCAGTCTTTCCAGCAGGGTCTATGGCTACACCTTC.

V is TRBV14 and J is TRBJ1-4, with 7 bases aligning to TRBD1. Germline V gene sequence: CDR1 SGHDN, CDR2 FVKESK. The CDR3 runs to 15 residues. Germline trimming cut 4 bases from V and 2 bases from J; bases unmatched to any gene: 4. The chain's CDR3 is CASSRPGQTNEKLFF. CDR3 coding DNA: TGTGCCAGCAGCCGTCCGGGACAGACTAATGAAAAACTGTTTTTT.

This sequence joins TRBV5-1 and TRBJ2-7; D could derive from TRBD1 or TRBD2 (5 bases each). The CDR3 has 14 amino acids. Germline-derived CDR1 and CDR2 are SGHRS and YFSETQ. The V end lost 2 bases, the J end lost 9 bases, and 18 bases lay between the germline ends. In nucleotides, the CDR3 is TGCGCCAGCAGCTTATCCGGGACGACTGATCGGCAGTACTTC. Translation: CASSLSGTTDRQYF.

This clone was seen once. The gene calls are TRBV7-3 and TRBJ2-3; TRBD2 matches 8 bases. This CDR3 is 16 amino acids long. With V trimmed by 5 bases and J by 6 bases, 13 bases remained unmatched. The V gene's germline CDR1 is SGHTA and CDR2 FQGTGA. The CDR3: CASSRAGGGVADTQYF. CDR3 DNA: TGTGCCAGCAGCCGGGCGGGAGGTGGCGTTGCGGATACGCAGTATTTT.

This clone came up once. The chain joins TRBV29-1 to TRBJ2-4; maybe TRBD1 (6 bases). The CDR3 covers 13 residues. Trimming left V 6 bases short and J 10 bases short, with 19 bases between. Germline CDR1 SQVTM, CDR2 ANQGSEA. CDR3 sequence: CSVEPGQLSIQYF. CDR3 DNA sequence: TGCAGCGTCGAACCCGGACAGTTAAGTATTCAGTACTTC.

This chain links TRBV7-2 with TRBJ2-7, with D hard to call. The V gene lost 4 bases and the J gene lost 5 bases, with 9 bases spanning the gap. CDR1 is SGHTA and CDR2 is FQGNSA in the germline V gene. The CDR3 length is 12 residues. CDR3 loop: CASSSVSDEQYF. In DNA, the CDR3 is TGTGCCAGCAGCTCGGTAAGCGACGAGCAGTACTTC.

This chain uses TRBV9 with TRBJ1-2; a possible D gene is TRBD1 (5 bases). CDR1 is SGDLS, CDR2 YYNGEE, per germline. The V end was cut by 4 bases, the J end by 3 bases, with 13 bases between. CDR3 length: 14 amino acids. The CDR3 protein is CASSSMTDYYGYTF. The CDR3 coding sequence is TGTGCCAGCAGCTCTATGACAGACTACTATGGCTACACCTTC.

The gene calls are TRBV6-1 and TRBJ2-7; no clear D gene. Trimming removed 10 bases from V and 2 bases from J, with 15 bases in between. The germline V gene has CDR1 MNHNS and CDR2 SASEGT. This CDR3 comprises 13 residues. CDR3 amino acids: CATLSPGPYEQYF. CDR3 in DNA: TGTGCCACGCTCAGCCCCGGACCCTACGAGCAGTACTTC.

CDR3 loop: CAWSDFRGGDTEAFF. DNA for the CDR3: TGTGCCTGGAGTGACTTCAGGGGGGGGGACACTGAAGCTTTCTTT. This sequence joins TRBV30 and TRBJ1-1; 7 bases map to TRBD1. The ends lost 1 base at V and 3 bases at J; junction bases unmatched: 8. The CDR3 covers 15 residues. CDR1 GTSNPN and CDR2 SVGIG come from the germline V gene (reference sequence).

The chain recombines TRBV28 with TRBJ1-1; TRBD1 matches at 8 bases. The V and J ends lost 0 bases and 0 bases, in that order; junction bases with no gene match: 0. The CDR3 sequence is 15 residues long. Per the germline V gene, CDR1 is MDHEN and CDR2 is SYDVKM. Written as DNA, the CDR3 is TGTGCCAGCAGTTTATGGGACAGGGTGAACACTGAAGCTTTCTTT. Translation gives CASSLWDRVNTEAFF.

The chain is built from TRBV9 and TRBJ2-7, with 10 bases matching TRBD2. The CDR3 covers 18 residues. V lost 0 bases, J lost 4 bases, and 13 bases stayed unmatched. Germline values: CDR1 SGDLS, CDR2 YYNGEE. This chain's CDR3 is CASSVGLAGASPGYEQYF. DNA for the CDR3: TGTGCCAGCAGCGTAGGGCTAGCGGGGGCCTCCCCTGGGTACGAGCAGTACTTC.

Only a few counts were recorded for this clone. This sequence joins TRBV2 and TRBJ1-1, with a possible D match to TRBD1 (5 bases). Trimming took 5 bases from V and 5 from J, leaving 15 bases between them. The CDR3 consists of 14 residues. CDR1 is SNHLY, CDR2 FYNNEI, per germline. In nucleotides, the CDR3 is TGTGCCAGCAGTCTCGGGGCCCTTATGACTGAAGCTTTCTTT. This encodes CASSLGALMTEAFF.

The chain carries TRBV27 and TRBJ1-1, with 7 bases identical to TRBD1. The germline V gene has CDR1 MNHEY and CDR2 SMNVEV (reference sequence). The CDR3 has 12 amino acids. The V segment lost 2 bases and the J segment 8 bases; nucleotides outside the gene matches: 2. The CDR3 nucleotides are TGTGCCAGCAGTTTAGACAGGGTCGAAGCTTTCTTT. Protein: CASSLDRVEAFF.

This clone was detected only a few times. The V call is TRBV7-9, the J call TRBJ2-1; D unresolved. V lost 5 bases and J 6 bases, leaving 8 bases between the germline ends. Germline V CDR1 and CDR2: SEHNR, FQNEAQ (reference sequence). This CDR3 contains 12 residues. In nucleotides, the CDR3 is TGTGCCAGCAGCCTAGGAAGCAATGAGCAGTTCTTC. Translation: CASSLGSNEQFF. Full variable domain (outside the CDR3, taken from reference TRBV7-9 and TRBJ2-1): DTGVSQNPRHKITKRGQNVTFRCDPISEHNRLYWYRQTLGQGPEFLTYFQNEAQLEKSRLLSDRFSAERPKGSFSTLEIQRTEQGDSAMYLCASSLGSNEQFFGPGTRLTVL.

The genes are TRBV6-5 and TRBJ1-2; D is ambiguous. The CDR3 runs to 14 residues. Trimming stripped 5 bases from V and 6 bases from J, with 16 bases between. Germline CDR1 is MNHEY and CDR2 is SVGAGI. CDR3 region: CASSATGKLNGYTF. The DNA of the CDR3 is TGTGCCAGCAGTGCCACTGGAAAACTGAATGGCTACACCTTC.

The chain has TRBV9 and TRBJ1-6; the match to TRBD1 covers 9 bases. This CDR3 spans 16 amino acids. In germline, CDR1 is SGDLS, CDR2 YYNGEE. Trimming removed 0 bases from V and 9 bases from J; junction bases left unmatched: 7. Here the CDR3 DNA reads TGTGCCAGCAGCGTAGCAGGACAGGGGTCGGGTTCACCCCTCCACTTT. Translated, it gives CASSVAGQGSGSPLHF.

The V and J genes are TRBV19 and TRBJ2-1, with D unresolved. The V end lost 2 bases, the J end lost 10 bases, and 18 bases lay between the germline ends. This CDR3 has 15 amino acids. Per germline, CDR1 LNHDA and CDR2 SQIVND (reference sequence). CDR3 DNA: TGTGCCAGTAGTATATTGGCAGGACCAAGAAGGGAGCAGTTCTTC. Translation gives CASSILAGPRREQFF.

This chain joins TRBV18 and TRBJ2-7, with 11 bases matching TRBD1. This CDR3 comprises 15 residues. V shed 4 bases, J shed 1 base, and the junction held 3 bases outside the gene matches. CDR1 is KGHSH, CDR2 LQKENI, per germline. The CDR3 DNA sequence: TGTGCCAGCTCACTCCGGGACAGGGGGTCCTACGAGCAGTACTTC. Protein: CASSLRDRGSYEQYF. The full variable domain, in which reference TRBV18 and TRBJ2-7 provide the parts outside the CDR3, is NAGVMQNPRHLVRRRGQEARLRCSPMKGHSHVYWYRQLPEEGLKFMVYLQKENIIDESGMPKERFSAEFPKEGPSILRIQQVVRGDSAAYFCASSLRDRGSYEQYFGPGTRLTVT.

The J gene is TRBJ1-6, the V gene TRBV15; TRBD1 aligns across 7 bases. The germline gives CDR1 LNHNV, CDR2 YYDKDF (reference sequence). V gave up 3 bases and J gave up 10 bases; unmatched junction bases: 9. The CDR3 totals 15 residues. The CDR3 coding sequence is TGTGCCACCAGCAGGGAAACAGGGGTGGTCTCACCCCTCCACTTT. It encodes CATSRETGVVSPLHF.

The rearrangement joins TRBV11-3 to TRBJ2-7; 7 bases agree with TRBD1. The CDR3 length is 14 residues. Germline V gene lookup returns CDR1 SGHNT and CDR2 YENEEA. The V gene end was trimmed by 5 bases and the J gene end by 2 bases; junction bases not matched to a gene: 6. The CDR3 region is CASSHRDRPYEQYF. CDR3 coding DNA: TGTGCCAGCAGCCACCGGGACAGACCCTACGAGCAGTACTTC.